A single sample gave rise to the 12 T cell receptor beta chains below, sequenced in a study of blood T cell repertoires in COVID-19. The assay was immunoSEQ multiplex PCR, and TCRdb's table has in-frame clones only and misses some. The sample yields around 620,000 clones, just under 90% seen once. The sequenced material came from peripheral blood. The source of these receptors is a woman aged 18-35 years with acute or convalescent COVID-19.

This chain joins TRBV21-1 and TRBJ2-7; the table's TRBD2 call for D was not verified on the DNA. TRBV21-1 is a listed pseudogene. The length of the CDR3 is 14 residues. This CDR3 reads CASSKALGDSEQYF. The CDR3 DNA follows: TGTGCCAGCAGCAAAGCGCTTGGAGATTCCGAGCAGTACTTC.

This chain joins TRBV9 and TRBJ2-6; D is undetermined. Germline CDR1 and CDR2: SGDLS and YYNGEE. This CDR3 contains 15 residues. Trimming took off 6 bases at V and 0 bases at J, with 10 bases between the two ends. CDR3 loop: CASKAGRSGANVLTF. Written as DNA, the CDR3 is TGTGCCAGCAAGGCAGGTCGCTCTGGGGCCAACGTCCTGACTTTC. Full variable domain (rest looked up from reference TRBV9 and TRBJ2-6): DSGVTQTPKHLITATGQRVTLRCSPRSGDLSVYWYQQSLDQGLQFLIQYYNGEERAKGNILERFSAQQFPDLHSELNLSSLELGDSALYFCASKAGRSGANVLTFGAGSRLTVL.

The chain has TRBV3-1 (or the pseudogene TRBV3-2) and TRBJ1-1; D is perhaps TRBD1 (6 bases). The CDR3 is 19 residues long. Germline CDR1 is LGHDT and CDR2 is YNNKEL (reference sequence). Trimming left V 4 bases short and J 6 bases short, with 30 bases between. CDR3 sequence (DNA): TGTGCCAGCAGCCGACCCACCTCCTACGCCCCGGACAGTCGAGCTGAAGCTTTCTTT. Its translation: CASSRPTSYAPDSRAEAFF.

The CDR3 protein is CASSESEGAGNTEAFF. CDR3 DNA sequence: TGTGCCAGCAGTGAGTCGGAGGGGGCAGGGAACACTGAAGCTTTCTTT. The J gene is TRBJ1-1, the V gene TRBV6-1; 7 bases agree with TRBD1. The length of the CDR3 is 16 residues. J gave up 1 base and V 3 bases, and 8 bases lay outside the gene matches. Germline CDR1 reads MNHNS; CDR2 reads SASEGT.

This chain links TRBV18 with TRBJ2-7; TRBD2 might be the D (6 bases). Between the trimmed V and J ends, which lost 3 bases and 3 bases, there was a span of 12 bases. CDR1 is KGHSH and CDR2 is LQKENI in the germline V gene. This CDR3 spans 14 amino acids. This CDR3 reads CASSPGLANYEQYF. CDR3 sequence (DNA): TGTGCCAGCTCACCGGGACTGGCTAACTACGAGCAGTACTTC.

Turning to this clone: Other DNA sequences of this sample code for an identical CDR3. The chain has TRBV6-5 and TRBJ2-7; TRBD1 might be the D (6 bases). The germline V gene encodes CDR1 MNHEY and CDR2 SVGAGI. The V gene lost 6 bases and the J gene lost 5 bases, with 11 bases spanning the gap. This CDR3 is 12 amino acids long. CDR3 protein: CASSRTGNEQYF. The CDR3 DNA reads TGTGCCAGCAGCCGAACAGGGAACGAGCAGTACTTC.

The gene calls are TRBV4-3 and TRBJ1-4; possibly TRBD1 for D (6 bases). This CDR3 is 15 amino acids long. V was trimmed by 0 bases and J by 7 bases, leaving 12 bases between them. Germline values: CDR1 LGHNA, CDR2 YSLEER. CDR3 residues: CASSQDWGRGEKLFF. Here the CDR3 DNA reads TGCGCCAGCAGCCAAGATTGGGGGCGAGGTGAAAAACTGTTTTTT.

The chain recombines TRBV9 with TRBJ2-2; 8 bases align to TRBD2. This CDR3 contains 15 residues. The J segment lost 7 bases and the V segment lost 0 bases, leaving 5 bases of the junction unmatched. Germline values: CDR1 SGDLS, CDR2 YYNGEE. In DNA, the CDR3 is TGTGCCAGCAGCGTAGCCGGGGGGGCCTTCGGGGAGCTGTTTTTT. As protein: CASSVAGGAFGELFF.

The rearrangement links TRBV6-5 to TRBJ1-6; 8 bases are a match to TRBD1. The germline CDR1 and CDR2 sequences are MNHEY and SVGAGI. This CDR3 spans 14 amino acids. Losses at the gene ends were 2 bases for V and 8 bases for J; bases not matched to a gene: 2. CDR3 nucleotides: TGTGCCAGCAGTTACCGGACAGGGTATTCACCCCTCCACTTT. This translates into CASSYRTGYSPLHF.

The V gene is TRBV7-8, the J gene TRBJ1-4; 10 bases are a match to TRBD1. Germline V gene lookup returns CDR1 SGHVS and CDR2 FQNEAQ. V dropped 5 bases and J dropped 12; count of bases not matched to a gene: 9. This CDR3 has 14 residues. Written as DNA, the CDR3 is TGTGCCAGCAGCCGGGACAGGGGACAGGGTGAACTGTTTTTT. It is translated as CASSRDRGQGELFF.

The CDR3 DNA reads TGTGCCAGCAGTGAATCAGGATTCTCTGGAAACACCATATATTTT. Translated, it gives CASSESGFSGNTIYF. The V call is TRBV6-1, the J call TRBJ1-3; no clear D gene. V was pared by 2 bases and J by 0 bases, with 8 bases between. Germline CDR1 and CDR2: MNHNS and SASEGT. The CDR3 is 15 amino acids.

This clone has only a few counts. The chain joins TRBV5-8 to TRBJ1-2, with D perhaps matching TRBD1 (5 bases). Germline CDR1 SGHTS, CDR2 YDEGEE. The V end lost 4 bases, the J end lost 2 bases, and 18 bases lay between the germline ends. The CDR3 is 16 residues long. In DNA form, the CDR3 reads TGTGCCAGCAGCCCTCCTCGTTGGGGGGAAAACTATGGCTACACCTTC. It is translated as CASSPPRWGENYGYTF.